The 32 T cell receptor beta chains given below trace back to one sample, sequenced in a study of graft-versus-host responses after intestinal transplantation. Processing of graft tissue released intraepithelial and lamina propria lymphocytes. Only in-frame clones appear in the TCRdb table, and some are missing; sequencing was by immunoSEQ multiplex PCR. Here the sample spans approximately 60,000 clones, under 90% being singletons. The starting material was ileum tissue, obtained around 350 days after transplant. All receptors come from a human patient who received an intestinal transplant, so some T cells may come from the graft donor.

The rearrangement joins TRBV2 to TRBJ1-3, with 9 nucleotides matching TRBD1. The CDR3 sequence is 15 residues long. Per germline, CDR1 SNHLY and CDR2 FYNNEI. J lost 0 bases, V lost 7 bases, and 4 bases had no gene match. In DNA, the CDR3 is TGTGCCAGCACCCGGGACAGGGTCTCTGGAAACACCATATATTTT. Protein: CASTRDRVSGNTIYF.

This clone was observed a single time. This chain uses TRBV6-1 with TRBJ2-7; 8 bases line up with TRBD2. Trimming cost V 1 base and J 3 bases; bases outside gene matches: 2. The CDR3 has 14 amino acids. In germline, CDR1 is MNHNS, CDR2 SASEGT. In DNA, the CDR3 is TGTGCCAGCAGTGAAGGAGCGGGAGTCTACGAGCAGTACTTC. Its protein is CASSEGAGVYEQYF.

The CDR3 DNA follows: TGTGCCAGCAGCTTAGCGGGGGGGACAGGGTATCGAGACTACGAGCAGTACTTC. Translating gives CASSLAGGTGYRDYEQYF. The V call is TRBV7-9, the J call TRBJ2-7, with 9 bases matching TRBD1. V shed 0 bases and J 3 bases; nucleotides not matched to a gene: 12. Germline V lookup: CDR1 SEHNR, CDR2 FQNEAQ (reference sequence). The CDR3 spans 18 residues.

The V and J genes are TRBV13 and TRBJ2-2; D remains unclear. Trimming took off 1 base at V and 6 bases at J, with 6 bases between the two ends. The germline CDR1 and CDR2 sequences are PRHDT and FYEKMQ (reference sequence). This CDR3 comprises 13 residues. The CDR3 nucleotides are TGTGCCAGCAGCTTAGAGGGTTCCGGGGAGCTGTTTTTT. It is translated as CASSLEGSGELFF.

The chain is built from TRBV6-1 and TRBJ2-2; D remains ambiguous. The CDR3 extends over 14 amino acids. Germline CDR1 reads MNHNS; CDR2 reads SASEGT. V lost 5 bases and J 3 bases, leaving 10 bases between the germline ends. The CDR3 DNA sequence: TGTGCCAGCAGTCCTGCCAGTTACACCGGGGAGCTGTTTTTT. Its translation: CASSPASYTGELFF.

This clone occurred a few times. V is TRBV13 and J is TRBJ2-7, with 7 positions matching TRBD2. The CDR3 sequence is 14 residues long. CDR1 PRHDT and CDR2 FYEKMQ come from the germline V gene (reference sequence). J gave up 1 base and V 5 bases, and 5 bases lay outside the gene matches. The CDR3 sequence: CASSVRLASYEQYF. For the CDR3, the DNA is TGTGCCAGCAGCGTACGACTAGCTTCCTACGAGCAGTACTTC. The full variable domain, its missing parts supplied by reference TRBV13 and TRBJ2-7, is AAGVIQSPRHLIKEKRETATLKCYPIPRHDTVYWYQQGPGQDPQFLISFYEKMQSDKGSIPDRFSAQQFSDYHSELNMSSLELGDSALYFCASSVRLASYEQYFGPGTRLTVT.

The chain combines TRBV9 with TRBJ1-2; TRBD1 matches at 8 bases. Looked up from germline, CDR1 is SGDLS and CDR2 is YYNGEE. The trim removed 0 bases at V and 6 bases at J, leaving 13 bases unmatched. The CDR3 is 17 residues long. This CDR3 reads CASSVAPYMDREDGYTF. CDR3 nucleotide sequence: TGTGCCAGCAGCGTAGCGCCCTACATGGACAGGGAGGATGGCTACACCTTC.

The chain employs TRBV6-6 and TRBJ2-1, with 11 bases matching TRBD2. The CDR3 has 15 amino acids. Germline assignment: CDR1 MNHNY and CDR2 SVGAGI (reference sequence). V was clipped by 10 bases and J by 6 bases; unmatched bases: 11. The CDR3 is CATGSGTSGINEQFF. CDR3 nucleotides: TGTGCCACCGGGTCCGGGACTAGCGGCATCAATGAGCAGTTCTTC.

The chain uses TRBV6-5 and TRBJ1-2, with 10 bases identical to TRBD1. With V trimmed by 8 bases and J by 3 bases, 9 bases remained unmatched. Germline values: CDR1 MNHEY, CDR2 SVGAGI. There are 15 residues in the CDR3. For the CDR3, the DNA is TGTGCCAGCGGGGCGACCGGGACAGGGGACTATGGCTACACCTTC. This translates into CASGATGTGDYGYTF.

This sequence joins TRBV6-1 and TRBJ2-7, with D perhaps being TRBD1 or TRBD2 (6 bases each). The germline CDR1 and CDR2 sequences are MNHNS and SASEGT. The ends were cut back, 8 bases at V and 2 bases at J, with 13 bases in the middle. The CDR3 length is 13 residues. The CDR3 protein is CASGGGSTYEQYF. CDR3 bases: TGTGCCAGCGGAGGGGGTAGCACCTACGAGCAGTACTTC.

The J gene is TRBJ1-1, the V gene TRBV29-1; TRBD1 matches 7 bases. The CDR3 is 12 residues long. Germline values: CDR1 SQVTM, CDR2 ANQGSEA. J was trimmed by 8 bases and V by 6 bases; bases with no gene match: 9. DNA for the CDR3: TGCAGCGTCCTAGTGGGGACAGCGGAAGCTTTCTTT. It is translated as CSVLVGTAEAFF.

The chain couples TRBV5-1 to TRBJ2-3; 9 positions match TRBD1. CDR1 and CDR2 (germline): SGHRS, YFSETQ. The CDR3 contains 15 residues. The J segment lost 4 bases and the V segment lost 4 bases, leaving 7 bases of the junction unmatched. CDR3 coding DNA: TGCGCCAGCAGCCTAGGGACAGGGTTCCCAGATACGCAGTATTTT. It codes for CASSLGTGFPDTQYF. Full variable domain (outside the CDR3, taken from reference TRBV5-1 and TRBJ2-3): KAGVTQTPRYLIKTRGQQVTLSCSPISGHRSVSWYQQTPGQGLQFLFEYFSETQRNKGNFPGRFSGRQFSNSRSEMNVSTLELGDSALYLCASSLGTGFPDTQYFGPGTRLTVL.

The chain joins TRBV9 to TRBJ1-2; D is unresolved. Germline V gives CDR1 SGDLS, CDR2 YYNGEE. This CDR3 region has 9 residues. Trimming stripped 10 bases from V and 5 bases from J, with 6 bases between. CDR3 region: CARDYGYTF. The CDR3 nucleotides read TGTGCCCGCGATTATGGCTACACCTTC.

This clone occurred a few times. The chain combines TRBV11-3 with TRBJ1-1; no clear D gene. The CDR3 covers 13 residues. V was shortened by 2 bases and J by 1 base, with 5 bases between the two germline ends. Germline CDR1 is SGHNT and CDR2 is YENEEA. CDR3: CASSLRANTEAFF. CDR3 nucleotides: TGTGCCAGCAGCTTAAGAGCGAACACTGAAGCTTTCTTT.

The rearrangement uses TRBV5-1 and TRBJ2-1, with D possibly TRBD2 on 5 matching bases. The V end lost 4 bases, the J end lost 0 bases, and 8 bases lay between the germline ends. Germline-derived CDR1 and CDR2 are SGHRS and YFSETQ. The CDR3 totals 14 residues. The DNA for the CDR3 is TGCGCCAGCAGCCAGAGCGGCTCCTACAATGAGCAGTTCTTC. It encodes CASSQSGSYNEQFF. Full variable domain (remainder filled in from reference TRBV5-1 and TRBJ2-1): KAGVTQTPRYLIKTRGQQVTLSCSPISGHRSVSWYQQTPGQGLQFLFEYFSETQRNKGNFPGRFSGRQFSNSRSEMNVSTLELGDSALYLCASSQSGSYNEQFFGPGTRLTVL.

This clone was counted once. CDR3 sequence reads: CASSDNAAGGYNEQFF. The CDR3, as DNA: TGTGCCAGCAGTGATAACGCGGCGGGGGGTTACAATGAGCAGTTCTTC. V and J are TRBV6-4 and TRBJ2-1; 8 bases are a match to TRBD2. The CDR3 loop spans 16 amino acids. After removal of 3 bases from V and 4 bases from J, the junction contained 8 bases not matched to a gene. Germline CDR1 is MRHNA and CDR2 is SNTAGT.

This chain uses TRBV7-6 with TRBJ1-3; D not resolved. CDR1 SGHVS and CDR2 FNYEAQ come from the germline V gene. The CDR3 runs 17 residues. V lost 3 bases to trimming and J lost 4 bases, with 19 bases between them. The CDR3 sequence: CASSFYGGSQTGNTIYF. Here the CDR3 DNA reads TGTGCCAGCAGCTTCTACGGCGGCTCCCAAACCGGAAACACCATATATTTT.

This clone was detected once. The chain combines TRBV5-1 with TRBJ2-2, with unresolved D. The CDR3 runs 14 residues. Per the germline V gene, CDR1 is SGHRS and CDR2 is YFSETQ. V shed 2 bases and J shed 3 bases, with 8 bases lying between them. In DNA form, the CDR3 reads TGCGCCAGCAGCTTAGACGGGTACACCGGGGAGCTGTTTTTT. This codes for CASSLDGYTGELFF. Full variable domain (missing parts from reference TRBV5-1 and TRBJ2-2): KAGVTQTPRYLIKTRGQQVTLSCSPISGHRSVSWYQQTPGQGLQFLFEYFSETQRNKGNFPGRFSGRQFSNSRSEMNVSTLELGDSALYLCASSLDGYTGELFFGEGSRLTVL.

The CDR3: CATSRDTRGQALHF. The DNA of the CDR3 is TGTGCCACCAGCAGAGATACGAGGGGGCAGGCCCTCCACTTT. The V call is TRBV15, the J call TRBJ1-6; TRBD1 aligns across 7 bases. With 0 bases clipped from V and 14 bases from J, the junction kept 7 bases outside the gene matches. Germline CDR1 reads LNHNV; CDR2 reads YYDKDF (reference sequence). The CDR3 extends over 14 amino acids.

This clone showed up just a few times. The sample contains more than one DNA sequence encoding this CDR3. The gene calls are TRBV28 and TRBJ2-7, with TRBD2 matching over 10 bases. This CDR3 is 15 amino acids long. The V gene end was trimmed by 5 bases and the J gene end by 2 bases; junction bases not matched to a gene: 6. Germline V CDR1 and CDR2: MDHEN, SYDVKM. CDR3: CASSPGLADTYEQYF. DNA for the CDR3: TGTGCCAGCAGTCCCGGACTAGCGGATACCTACGAGCAGTACTTC.

The CDR3 DNA reads as TGTGCCAGCAGTTACGCAGGGGACGGTCAGCCCCAGCATTTT. Translated: CASSYAGDGQPQHF. J is TRBJ1-5 and V is TRBV6-6, with D perhaps TRBD1 (6 bases). The CDR3 has 14 residues. CDR1 is MNHNY and CDR2 is SVGAGI in the germline V gene (reference sequence). Trimming left V 2 bases short and J 6 bases short, with 11 bases between.

V and J are TRBV5-6 and TRBJ1-5, with TRBD1 identical over 8 bases. The germline gives CDR1 SGHDT, CDR2 YYEEEE. Unmatched junction bases numbered 6, after V lost 1 base and J lost 6 bases. The CDR3 runs 15 residues. CDR3 loop: CASSLWGQATQPQHF. The CDR3 DNA reads as TGTGCCAGCAGCTTGTGGGGACAGGCTACTCAGCCCCAGCATTTT.

The chain links TRBV29-1 to TRBJ2-7, with D unresolved. Germline CDR1 SQVTM, CDR2 ANQGSEA. V gave up 4 bases and J gave up 0 bases, with 4 bases separating them. The CDR3 length is 11 residues. As DNA, the CDR3 is TGCAGCGTTGGGAGCTCCTACGAGCAGTACTTC. Its protein product is CSVGSSYEQYF.

V usage is TRBV4-1 and J usage is TRBJ1-5; weak D call: TRBD1 (5 bases). Germline lookup yields CDR1 MGHRA and CDR2 YSYEKL. V shed 1 base and J shed 7 bases, with 8 bases lying between them. The CDR3 runs to 13 residues. The CDR3 sequence is CASSQAREQPQHF. The CDR3, as DNA: TGCGCCAGCAGCCAAGCCAGGGAGCAGCCCCAGCATTTT.

This chain joins TRBV5-6 and TRBJ2-7, with 8 nucleotides matching TRBD2. The CDR3 consists of 15 residues. The J segment lost 7 bases and the V segment lost 3 bases, leaving 12 bases of the junction unmatched. Per the germline V gene, CDR1 is SGHDT and CDR2 is YYEEEE. The CDR3 region is CASSSSGLGFYEQYF. The CDR3 DNA sequence: TGTGCCAGCAGCTCTTCGGGACTAGGATTTTATGAGCAGTACTTC.

This chain connects TRBV2 to TRBJ1-2; D gene ambiguous. Germline CDR1 SNHLY, CDR2 FYNNEI. The CDR3 loop spans 12 amino acids. V was shortened by 6 bases and J by 4 bases, with 9 bases between the two germline ends. This chain's CDR3 is CASRNLRYGYTF. The CDR3 DNA reads as TGTGCCAGCAGGAACCTCCGCTATGGCTACACCTTC. The full variable domain, completed using reference TRBV2 and TRBJ1-2, is EPEVTQTPSHQVTQMGQEVILRCVPISNHLYFYWYRQILGQKVEFLVSFYNNEISEKSEIFDDQFSVERPDGSNFTLKIRSTKLEDSAMYFCASRNLRYGYTFGSGTRLTVV.

The chain employs TRBV4-1 and TRBJ2-1, with TRBD2 matching 11 bases. The CDR3 is 16 residues long. The germline V gene has CDR1 MGHRA and CDR2 YSYEKL. The junction had 4 bases not matched to a gene; V was cut back by 0 bases and J by 6 bases. The CDR3 region is CASSQEQLAGANEQFF. The CDR3 coding sequence is TGCGCCAGCAGCCAAGAACAACTAGCGGGAGCCAATGAGCAGTTCTTC.

The chain couples TRBV15 to TRBJ2-3; D gene unclear. Germline loops: CDR1 LNHNV, CDR2 YYDKDF (reference sequence). The CDR3 runs to 15 residues. The V and J ends lost 2 bases and 3 bases respectively, with 12 bases between them. DNA of the CDR3: TGTGCCACCAGCAGAACACCACGACCGACAGATACGCAGTATTTT. It specifies CATSRTPRPTDTQYF.

V is TRBV9 and J is TRBJ2-5; possibly TRBD2 for D (6 bases). Trimming pared 0 bases from V and 5 bases from J, leaving 11 bases between. This CDR3 spans 14 amino acids. Germline CDR1 reads SGDLS; CDR2 reads YYNGEE. The CDR3 bases are TGTGCCAGCAGCGTAGCTTATGGAGGGGAGACCCAGTACTTC. Amino acid sequence: CASSVAYGGETQYF.

This sequence joins TRBV28 and TRBJ2-7, with 8 bases fitting TRBD2. Trimming cost V 3 bases and J 3 bases; bases outside gene matches: 4. Germline V gene lookup returns CDR1 MDHEN and CDR2 SYDVKM. This CDR3 is built from 14 residues. CDR3 sequence reads: CASSFLAGGYEQYF. The CDR3 DNA follows: TGTGCCAGCAGTTTTCTCGCGGGAGGCTACGAGCAGTACTTC.

V gene TRBV7-6 combines with J gene TRBJ2-7, with 7 bases that match TRBD2. Trimming cost V 6 bases and J 1 base; bases outside gene matches: 6. In germline, CDR1 is SGHVS, CDR2 FNYEAQ. This CDR3 spans 14 amino acids. CDR3 protein: CASSPGLGSYEQYF. For the CDR3, the DNA is TGTGCCAGCAGTCCCGGACTAGGATCCTACGAGCAGTACTTC.

V usage is TRBV11-2 and J usage is TRBJ2-1; TRBD1 agrees at 7 bases. Germline loops: CDR1 SGHAT, CDR2 FQNNGV. The CDR3 extends over 13 amino acids. Trimming at V came to 5 bases and at J to 4 bases, leaving 2 bases not matched to a gene. As DNA, the CDR3 is TGTGCCAGCAGCGGGGGACAGTACAATGAGCAGTTCTTC. Protein product: CASSGGQYNEQFF.